The next 24 T cell receptor beta chains were all read from a single sample in a study of T cell responses to AZD1222 COVID-19 vaccine. Produced via immunoSEQ multiplex PCR; TCRdb's table is partial and in-frame only. The table includes 200,000 or so clones, 93% detected once. Sequenced here: peripheral blood, sampled 28 days after the second AZD1222 dose. These receptors all stem from an adult who received the AZD1222 COVID-19 vaccine.

Comments on this clone: Relative to the germline gene, one junction end is altered; a read error may explain this. The chain combines TRBV7-8 with TRBJ1-2; 11 bases fit TRBD1. The CDR3 extends over 17 amino acids. Germline V gene data show CDR1 as SGHVS and CDR2 as FQNEAQ. The CDR3 here is CVSSLGEKGQGVGGYTF. DNA of the CDR3: TGTGTCAGCAGCTTAGGAGAGAAGGGACAGGGGGTAGGTGGCTACACCTTC. The entire variable domain, with the rest obtained from reference TRBV7-8 and TRBJ1-2, is as follows: GAGVSQSPRYKVAKRGQDVALRCDPISGHVSLFWYQQALGQGPEFLTYFQNEAQLDKSGLPSDRFFAERPEGSVSTLKIQRTQQEDSAVYLCVSSLGEKGQGVGGYTFGSGTRLTVV.

V usage is TRBV19 and J usage is TRBJ1-1; TRBD1 is a possible D gene (6 bases). The germline CDR1 and CDR2 sequences are LNHDA and SQIVND (reference sequence). The length of the CDR3 is 14 residues. V shed 7 bases and J shed 1 base, with 13 bases lying between them. The CDR3 loop is CASNTPGANTEAFF. The DNA for the CDR3 is TGTGCCAGTAACACACCGGGGGCGAACACTGAAGCTTTCTTT.

On this clone itself: The same CDR3 can be traced to other DNA sequences in this sample. The chain couples TRBV7-2 to TRBJ2-7; D is uncertain. This CDR3 comprises 11 residues. The V gene lost 5 bases and the J gene lost 0 bases, with 2 bases spanning the gap. The germline CDR1 and CDR2 sequences are SGHTA and FQGNSA. The CDR3 loop is CASSRSYEQYF. The DNA for the CDR3 is TGTGCCAGCAGCCGCTCCTACGAGCAGTACTTC.

J is TRBJ1-2 and V is TRBV6-5, with D hard to call. CDR3 size: 12 residues. The V end was cut by 6 bases, the J end by 8 bases, with 13 bases between. CDR1 and CDR2 from the germline V gene are MNHEY and SVGAGI. The CDR3 reads CASSRRIEGYTF. In nucleotides, the CDR3 is TGTGCCAGCAGCCGTCGGATAGAAGGCTACACCTTC.

V and J are TRBV9 and TRBJ1-5; weak D call: TRBD1 (5 bases). This CDR3 has 13 amino acids. The V gene's germline CDR1 is SGDLS and CDR2 YYNGEE. V dropped 3 bases and J dropped 6 bases, with 10 bases sitting between them. CDR3 protein: CASSGMGGQPQHF. The CDR3 DNA reads TGTGCCAGCAGCGGGATGGGGGGTCAGCCCCAGCATTTT.

This chain joins TRBV5-1 and TRBJ2-1; TRBD2 might be the D (6 bases). The CDR3 has 15 amino acids. Per the germline V gene, CDR1 is SGHRS and CDR2 is YFSETQ. V lost 2 bases and J 1 base, leaving 10 bases between the germline ends. CDR3 sequence (DNA): TGCGCCAGCAGCTTCGGGGCGGGGTCCTACAATGAGCAGTTCTTC. It translates to CASSFGAGSYNEQFF.

The chain couples TRBV7-3 to TRBJ1-2, with D maybe TRBD1 (5 bases). The V end lost 4 bases, the J end lost 5 bases, and 14 bases lay between the germline ends. The CDR3 length is 14 residues. Germline V gives CDR1 SGHTA, CDR2 FQGTGA. The CDR3 nucleotides are TGTGCCAGCAGCTCCCCCCCAGGGCGATATGGCTACACCTTC. Translation: CASSSPPGRYGYTF.

V is TRBV5-1 and J is TRBJ1-1, with 7 nucleotides matching TRBD1. The CDR3 runs to 14 residues. Unmatched junction bases numbered 7, after V lost 4 bases and J lost 4 bases. In germline, CDR1 is SGHRS, CDR2 YFSETQ. CDR3 protein: CASSPQGPGTEAFF. CDR3 nucleotides: TGCGCCAGCAGCCCACAGGGGCCGGGCACTGAAGCTTTCTTT. The variable domain in full, completed from reference TRBV5-1 and TRBJ1-1, reads KAGVTQTPRYLIKTRGQQVTLSCSPISGHRSVSWYQQTPGQGLQFLFEYFSETQRNKGNFPGRFSGRQFSNSRSEMNVSTLELGDSALYLCASSPQGPGTEAFFGQGTRLTVV.

This clone was counted between two and nine times. The CDR3: CASSRDRGDTEAFF. The CDR3 region has the DNA TGTGCCAGTAGTCGGGACAGGGGGGACACTGAAGCTTTCTTT. The V and J genes are TRBV19 and TRBJ1-1; the match to TRBD1 covers 11 bases. Germline V lookup: CDR1 LNHDA, CDR2 SQIVND (reference sequence). There are 14 residues in the CDR3. Trimming at V came to 5 bases and at J to 3 bases, leaving 2 bases not matched to a gene.

The chain is built from TRBV3-1 (or the pseudogene TRBV3-2) and TRBJ2-7, with unresolved D. CDR1 and CDR2 (germline): LGHDT, YNNKEL (reference sequence). The CDR3 has 14 amino acids. The ends were cut back, 3 bases at V and 1 base at J, with 10 bases in the middle. The CDR3 protein is CASSHRSLSYEQYF. The CDR3 DNA reads as TGTGCCAGCAGCCACCGCAGCCTTTCCTACGAGCAGTACTTC.

The V call is TRBV10-1, the J call TRBJ2-5, with D possibly TRBD2 on 7 matching bases. The V end lost 3 bases, the J end lost 1 base, and 9 bases lay between the germline ends. The germline CDR1 and CDR2 sequences are WNHNN and SYGVQD (reference sequence). This CDR3 comprises 14 residues. Here the CDR3 DNA reads TGCGCCAGCAGTGATGGGGGGGCCCAAGAGACCCAGTACTTC. The encoded protein is CASSDGGAQETQYF.

The chain combines TRBV5-1 with TRBJ2-7; tentative D call: TRBD2 (6 bases). The CDR3 consists of 15 residues. Trimming left V 4 bases short and J 3 bases short, with 17 bases between. CDR1 is SGHRS and CDR2 is YFSETQ in the germline V gene. Here the CDR3 DNA reads TGCGCCAGCAGCCCAGCCGGGACTCTCATCTACGAGCAGTACTTC. It codes for CASSPAGTLIYEQYF.

The chain has TRBV6-5 and TRBJ1-4; 9 nucleotides line up with TRBD1. Germline V gene data show CDR1 as MNHEY and CDR2 as SVGAGI. This CDR3 is 15 amino acids long. The trim removed 0 bases at V and 7 bases at J, leaving 3 bases unmatched. In nucleotides, the CDR3 is TGTGCCAGCAGTTACTCGGGACAGGGAGGTGAAAAACTGTTTTTT. Its protein product is CASSYSGQGGEKLFF.

This chain joins TRBV2 and TRBJ1-2, with 9 bases aligning to TRBD1. This CDR3 has 14 amino acids. In germline, CDR1 is SNHLY, CDR2 FYNNEI. The J segment lost 4 bases and the V segment lost 6 bases, leaving 6 bases of the junction unmatched. The CDR3 region has the DNA TGTGCCAGCAGCGCCGGACAGGGGATCTATGGCTACACCTTC. It specifies CASSAGQGIYGYTF.

The chain employs TRBV2 and TRBJ1-6; 8 nucleotides agree with TRBD1. The CDR3 runs 14 residues. The germline gives CDR1 SNHLY, CDR2 FYNNEI. Germline trimming cut 8 bases from V and 10 bases from J; bases unmatched to any gene: 10. Written as DNA, the CDR3 is TGTGCCAGCCTACTGGACAGGGTGGACTCACCCCTCCACTTT. Translating gives CASLLDRVDSPLHF. The variable domain in full, completed from reference TRBV2 and TRBJ1-6, reads EPEVTQTPSHQVTQMGQEVILRCVPISNHLYFYWYRQILGQKVEFLVSFYNNEISEKSEIFDDQFSVERPDGSNFTLKIRSTKLEDSAMYFCASLLDRVDSPLHFGNGTRLTVT.

The genes are TRBV7-8 and TRBJ1-1, with a weak D call TRBD1 (5 bases). V was pared by 4 bases and J by 3 bases, with 18 bases between. This CDR3 is built from 16 residues. From germline, CDR1 is SGHVS and CDR2 FQNEAQ. The CDR3 DNA reads TGTGCCAGCAGCTCCGGGGGACGGGGAACCTACACTGAAGCTTTCTTT. Translation: CASSSGGRGTYTEAFF.

The chain employs TRBV5-8 and TRBJ1-5; TRBD1 is a possible D gene (6 bases). V was clipped by 2 bases and J by 4 bases, with 13 bases between them. In germline, CDR1 is SGHTS, CDR2 YDEGEE. The CDR3 runs 15 residues. Here the CDR3 reads CASSFEGGANQPQHF. CDR3 bases: TGTGCCAGCAGCTTCGAGGGGGGGGCGAATCAGCCCCAGCATTTT.

DNA of the CDR3: TGCGCCAGCAGCGCAAAAACCGGGACAGGGGTAGAGACCCAGTACTTC. Amino acids: CASSAKTGTGVETQYF. V gene TRBV5-1 combines with J gene TRBJ2-5, with TRBD1 matching over 10 bases. The germline gives CDR1 SGHRS, CDR2 YFSETQ. The V and J ends lost 4 bases and 4 bases, in that order; junction bases with no gene match: 10. The length of the CDR3 is 16 residues.

V usage is TRBV18 and J usage is TRBJ2-1; D is undetermined. Germline-derived CDR1 and CDR2 are KGHSH and LQKENI. The CDR3 loop spans 15 amino acids. V gave up 2 bases and J gave up 0 bases, with 8 bases separating them. The CDR3 is CASSPGQSSYNEQFF. The CDR3 DNA sequence: TGTGCCAGCTCACCAGGCCAAAGCTCCTACAATGAGCAGTTCTTC.

The chain couples TRBV6-4 to TRBJ1-2; D ambiguous. CDR1 MRHNA and CDR2 SNTAGT come from the germline V gene. This CDR3 contains 14 residues. Between the trimmed V and J ends, which lost 9 bases and 4 bases, there was a span of 18 bases. The CDR3 DNA reads TGTGCCAGGACCGCGAACTGGAGGAGCTATGGCTACACCTTC. It yields the protein CARTANWRSYGYTF.

The rearrangement uses TRBV15 and TRBJ2-7, with 11 bases aligning to TRBD2. V shed 0 bases, J shed 1 base, and the junction held 5 bases outside the gene matches. Germline CDR1 and CDR2: LNHNV and YYDKDF (reference sequence). The CDR3 runs 17 residues. CDR3 nucleotide sequence: TGTGCCACCAGCAGAGATCGGGGACTAGCGGAATCCTACGAGCAGTACTTC. Protein: CATSRDRGLAESYEQYF.

This rearrangement joins TRBV7-2 to TRBJ1-1, with D unclear. This CDR3 has 13 amino acids. Trimming removed 5 bases from V and 0 bases from J, with 7 bases in between. CDR1 SGHTA and CDR2 FQGNSA come from the germline V gene. The CDR3 loop reads CASSPRLNTEAFF. The CDR3 bases are TGTGCCAGCAGCCCACGACTGAACACTGAAGCTTTCTTT.

The rearrangement links TRBV7-9 to TRBJ2-1, with D perhaps TRBD1 (6 bases). Germline values: CDR1 SEHNR, CDR2 FQNEAQ (reference sequence). The CDR3 runs to 14 residues. V was shortened by 5 bases and J by 4 bases, with 12 bases between the two germline ends. CDR3 protein: CASSAFGQYNEQFF. The CDR3 nucleotides are TGTGCCAGCAGCGCTTTCGGACAGTACAATGAGCAGTTCTTC.

The chain has TRBV11-2 and TRBJ1-1, with D perhaps matching TRBD1 (6 bases). The V gene lost 5 bases and the J gene lost 5 bases, with 12 bases spanning the gap. Germline V gene sequence: CDR1 SGHAT, CDR2 FQNNGV. CDR3 length equals 13 residues. Here the CDR3 DNA reads TGTGCCAGCAGCGTCTCTACAGGGACTGAAGCTTTCTTT. Its protein is CASSVSTGTEAFF.